Here is one T cell receptor (beta chain) with its context. This specimen comes from a study of CD8+CD57+ T cells in acquired aplastic anemia. Germline values: CDR1 DFQATT, CDR2 SNEGSKA (reference sequence). V was shortened by 0 bases and J by 8 bases, with 13 bases between the two germline ends. The CDR3 contains 13 residues. The study profiled TCR beta VDJ and CDR3 using genomic DNA as template. TCRdb re-called the reads with MiXCR, one entry per CDR3 protein. This sample yields roughly 51,000 distinct CDR3 sequences, of which about 78% are seen a single time; around 34% belongs to the top ten. The material sequenced was sorted CD4+, CD8+, or CD8+CD57+ T cells (not recorded which) from PBMCs. This chain connects TRBV20-1 to TRBJ1-2; D is uncertain. The TCR sequence derives from a human donor in good health, serving as a control. Here the CDR3 reads CSARDFGVHGYTF. The DNA of the CDR3 is TGCAGTGCTAGAGATTTTGGGGTTCACGGCTACACCTTC.